This T cell receptor (beta chain) came from a study of cytomegalovirus exposure and HLA in healthy donors (dated by TCRdb to the late 2010s). As for the study more broadly: The 670 or so repertoires of the first cohort and the 120 validation repertoires were produced on the same platform, according to a later analysis. The study was designed to test whether signatures of past pathogen exposure could be identified by cataloging public T cell receptors. Along with the 666-subject first cohort, a separate validation cohort of 120 different subjects was used. To predict cytomegalovirus infection status, the study brought together high-throughput TCR immunosequencing, statistical association of individual TCRs with disease status, and machine learning. The investigation overall reported the following: It was suggested by the authors that the approach could potentially be generalized to other disease states and immunological phenotypes. Across donors, most TCR sequences were observed very rarely, whereas some public TCRs were present in many individuals. The classifier was reported to diagnose cytomegalovirus status with high specificity and sensitivity in both the original cohort and the validation cohort. Of the cluster scores, roughly 95% were above 0 in a later analysis, which found that TCRs clustered in the first cohort also tended to co-occur in the 120 or so validation repertoires. All 130 or so repertoires were used to score co-occurrence in the validation cohort in a later analysis, because that analysis had no HLA typing for the cohort. In vitro tests confirmed that a few of the cytomegalovirus-associated TCR beta chains recognize cytomegalovirus antigens. The study gave a list of some 150 TCR beta chains associated with cytomegalovirus.

The donors belonged to the validation cohort of about 110 subjects, which was separate from the roughly 670-subject first cohort. V gives up 7 bases and J gives up 4 bases, and the segment between their germline ends measures 8 bases. CDR1 and CDR2 (DFQATT, SNEGSKA) derive from the germline V gene (reference sequence). Spanning cysteine to phenylalanine, the CDR3 consists of 10 amino acids. Only the CDR3 part of the read is kept: 30 bases, read in frame from the first base. The library was built by means of the immunoSEQ multiplex PCR assay. The paper's data handling went like this. A statistical classification framework was developed to diagnose cytomegalovirus status using the catalog of TCR beta chain sequences. The table was pulled from immuneACCESS by TCRdb, which kept in-frame rearrangements only. Such tables lose some clones; where checked, under half of the loss comes from unresolved V genes, and the rest has no known cause. The V and J calls and clone size were taken over from that table, and D and trimming were inferred from the DNA. In this sample the table shows around 90,000 clones, roughly 84% of which occur a single time. Together, the top ten hold 12% of the sample.

As concerns this clone: This receptor's antigen is unknown. Per-nucleotide qualities are absent, and no much larger clonotype sits a single base away.

The specimen was PBMCs. The chain was built from TRBV20-1 and TRBJ2-7, with the D gene not confidently named. The source is a woman aged 18-29 years in good health and CMV-seropositive. The sequenced DNA is TGCAGTGTTGGCGGTTACGAGCAGTACTTC. This encodes CSVGGYEQYF.